The T cell receptor beta chain under discussion was sequenced for a study of spatial heterogeneity in lung cancer. Study summary: Alpha-chain sequences were detected in numbers that were consistently lower than beta-chain sequences.

At least ten counts were recorded for this clonotype. This beta chain turned up in a library designed for alpha chains; as an off-target read, its abundance says little. This CDR3 contains 18 residues. Germline-derived CDR1 and CDR2 are SEHNR and FQNEAQ (reference sequence). Between the trimmed V and J ends, which lost 5 bases and 4 bases, there was a span of 24 bases. TCRdb reanalysed the 5' RACE reads using MiXCR and keeps one entry per CDR3 protein. The sample includes more than 9,000 distinct CDR3 sequences, roughly 6.2% of them seen just once. Time point meaning: sample taken at primary tumor resection. In each case, whole RNA from tumor, nontumor lung or frozen PBMC was sequenced unsorted. A total of roughly 72 untreated early-stage non-small cell lung cancer patients served as donors.

The chain uses TRBV7-9 and TRBJ2-1, with a tentative D call TRBD1 (5 bases). Material: normal lung tissue next to the tumor, obtained at surgery. This clonotype was obtained from a male donor with early-stage non-small cell lung cancer. CDR3 region: CASSHTYPDRSSYNEQFF. In nucleotides, the CDR3 is TGTGCCAGCAGCCATACCTACCCCGACAGATCTTCATACAATGAGCAGTTCTTC.